These 10 T cell receptor beta chains share one sample of origin, sequenced in a study of CD8+ T cells in alopecia areata. Once RNA had been extracted, it was reverse transcribed into cDNA to act as the sequencing template. Generated by immunoSEQ multiplex PCR, the TCRdb table keeps only in-frame clones and is missing some. This sample has 150,000 to 180,000 clones, with about 50% found just once. Specimen: CD8+ T cells sorted from blood, collected at week 0. These receptors were taken from a human donor with alopecia areata.

The chain employs TRBV15 and TRBJ2-2, with D uncertain. The V end was cut by 4 bases, the J end by 0 bases, with 6 bases between. The CDR3 consists of 14 residues. Germline V gives CDR1 LNHNV, CDR2 YYDKDF (reference sequence). The CDR3 coding sequence is TGTGCCACCAGCACGGAAGCGAACACCGGGGAGCTGTTTTTT. Residues: CATSTEANTGELFF.

This chain joins TRBV27 and TRBJ1-6; no clear D. The CDR3 is 12 amino acids. V was cut by 5 bases and J by 14 bases, with 13 bases left in between. Germline V gene lookup returns CDR1 MNHEY and CDR2 SMNVEV (reference sequence). The chain's CDR3 is CASSTTGYSLHF. The DNA for the CDR3 is TGTGCCAGCAGTACTACCGGCTATTCCCTCCACTTT.

This clone was found a few times. The chain employs TRBV10-3 and TRBJ1-3; D not certain. Trimming left V 1 base short and J 3 bases short, with 7 bases between. This CDR3 has 14 residues. CDR1 ENHRY and CDR2 SYGVKD come from the germline V gene. The CDR3 is CAISEWENGNTIYF. As DNA, the CDR3 is TGTGCCATCAGTGAGTGGGAGAATGGAAACACCATATATTTT.

V usage is TRBV5-6 and J usage is TRBJ2-7; 12 nucleotides agree with TRBD1. This CDR3 has 16 residues. V lost 4 bases, J lost 5 bases, and 10 bases stayed unmatched. CDR1 and CDR2 (germline): SGHDT, YYEEEE. The CDR3 loop is CASSPGQGARFNEQYF. The CDR3 region has the DNA TGTGCCAGCAGCCCGGGACAGGGGGCGAGGTTTAACGAGCAGTACTTC. The entire variable domain, with the rest obtained from reference TRBV5-6 and TRBJ2-7, is as follows: DAGVTQSPTHLIKTRGQQVTLRCSPKSGHDTVSWYQQALGQGPQFIFQYYEEEERQRGNFPDRFSGHQFPNYSSELNVNALLLGDSALYLCASSPGQGARFNEQYFGPGTRLTVT.

In its sample, this clone was seen a few times. The CDR3 DNA is TGTGCCAGCAGTGAAGGGCGACAGGGTACCATTCAGTACTTC. Its protein is CASSEGRQGTIQYF. The chain carries TRBV25-1 and TRBJ2-4; 7 bases match TRBD1. From germline, CDR1 is MGHDK and CDR2 SYGVNS. The CDR3 runs to 14 residues. Trimming took 2 bases from V and 9 from J; bases not matched to a gene: 7.

The chain employs TRBV7-2 and TRBJ2-7, with unresolved D. CDR3 length: 13 amino acids. The germline V gene has CDR1 SGHTA and CDR2 FQGNSA. Trimming pared 4 bases from V and 2 bases from J, leaving 9 bases between. The CDR3 DNA sequence: TGTGCCAGCAGCTCCAACTATGCCTACGAGCAGTACTTC. Protein sequence: CASSSNYAYEQYF. The variable domain in full, with the rest retrieved from reference TRBV7-2 and TRBJ2-7, is GAGVSQSPSNKVTEKGKDVELRCDPISGHTALYWYRQSLGQGLEFLIYFQGNSAPDKSGLPSDRFSAERTGGSVSTLTIQRTQQEDSAVYLCASSSNYAYEQYFGPGTRLTVT.

The chain links TRBV5-6 to TRBJ1-2; D is uncertain. Trimming removed 6 bases at V and 7 bases at J, with 19 bases between. The CDR3 extends over 14 amino acids. Germline V gene data show CDR1 as SGHDT and CDR2 as YYEEEE. The CDR3 DNA reads as TGTGCCAGCAATGAGGAAGGAGCCCTTCTTGGCTACACCTTC. Translating it yields CASNEEGALLGYTF.

This clone was counted between two and nine times. V and J are TRBV27 and TRBJ2-7; D is unclear. The V gene's germline CDR1 is MNHEY and CDR2 SMNVEV (reference sequence). With 6 bases removed from V and 3 bases from J, the gap between germline ends came to 15 bases. The CDR3 loop spans 14 amino acids. The CDR3 reads CASSPSMMRYEQYF. As DNA, the CDR3 is TGTGCCAGCAGCCCCTCAATGATGCGCTACGAGCAGTACTTC.

The V gene is TRBV2, the J gene TRBJ1-4; D gene uncertain. V was pared by 1 base and J by 5 bases, with 23 bases between. CDR3 length: 19 residues. CDR1 and CDR2 (germline): SNHLY, FYNNEI. This CDR3 is CASSEDAESPHPLNEKLFF. Written as DNA, the CDR3 is TGTGCCAGCAGTGAAGATGCTGAATCCCCTCATCCACTAAATGAAAAACTGTTTTTT.

The chain couples TRBV29-1 to TRBJ2-3; 7 bases line up with TRBD1. V trimming: 1 base; J trimming: 0 bases; junction bases outside the gene matches: 13. CDR3 length: 18 residues. Per germline, CDR1 SQVTM and CDR2 ANQGSEA. The CDR3 loop is CSVEGERVEGQSTDTQYF. As DNA, the CDR3 is TGCAGCGTTGAAGGAGAACGGGTAGAGGGACAGAGCACAGATACGCAGTATTTT.